This TCR beta chain was captured by sequencing in a study of neurological immune-mediated disorders (dated by TCRdb to about 2019). As for the study more broadly: Peripheral blood TCR-beta repertoires from HTLV-I-associated myelopathy (HAM/TSP) patients, multiple sclerosis patients and healthy controls were compared by UMI-based sequencing. The approximately 100 TCR-beta libraries included longitudinal samples, technical triplicates and paired sorted CD4+ and CD8+ T-cell subsets alongside PBMC samples. The cohort included approximately 68 subjects: some 14 with HAM/TSP, around 34 with multiple sclerosis, and roughly 20 healthy controls. The paper as a whole reports these results and caveats: TCR clonal expansion was highest in HAM/TSP patients and lowest in MS patients, with MS patients falling below even healthy controls. Expanded clones from different subjects shared no identical CDR3 amino acid sequences, which suggests that TCR-beta repertoires were private in all groups.

The healthy controls were volunteers from a blood bank in Maryland, USA. For sorted-subset TCR libraries, over 900,000 sorted CD4+ or CD8+ T cells were used. Peripheral blood was subjected to Ficoll-Hypaque density gradient centrifugation to isolate PBMCs, which were then cryopreserved in liquid nitrogen. Paired sorted CD4+ and CD8+ subsets came from healthy controls, HAM/TSP patients and MS patients. This clonotype was counted at least ten times. Its antigen remains undetermined. Base qualities are not provided; no much larger clone lies one nucleotide away. cDNA synthesis used template-switch 5'RACE with a primer carrying a 10-nucleotide random unique molecular identifier tagging each TCR transcript. Over 180 million TCR-beta sequences, covering 15-18 subjects, were produced in each sequencing run. The RNeasy kit was used for extraction of total RNA. TCR-beta VDJ regions were amplified with primers for the TCR constant region and the 5'RACE anchor, using the KAPA Real-time Library Amplification kit. Sample indexes and Illumina adaptors were added in a first PCR, and a second PCR then increased library yield. The roughly 650 bp TCR product was size-selected on a 2% E-gel SizeSelection system after Ampure bead purification. Before pooling, library quality was checked on a Bioanalyzer, concentration was measured with Qubit, and libraries were quantified with the Kapa Library Quantification kit. An Illumina HiSeq 2500 sequenced the libraries paired-end 2 x 150 bp. To increase sequence diversity, about 23-32% phiX was spiked into each library pool. The original pipeline was this. Quality-filtered reads were processed with the UMI-based MiGEC pipeline, which removed over 75% of raw TCR sequences during error correction. IMGT germline references were used for aligning VDJ genes, and each clonotype was defined as a unique CDR3 amino acid sequence together with its V-J genes. Clonal expansion, Shannon diversity and CDR3 relatedness were evaluated with VDJtools (CalcPairwiseDistances, ClusterSamples), while phylogenetic trees were built in CLCbio workbench. Using coefficient-of-variation modelling across technical triplicates, the study counted a clone as expanded if it had at least 8 unique UMIs. The public reads were reprocessed in TCRdb via fastp at Q25 and MiXCR, keeping in-frame beta chains. A single entry per CDR3 protein holds the most common genes and DNA from its merged rows. These V and J calls are TCRdb output, not the study's own analysis. This sample has some 15,000 distinct CDR3 sequences in its table, and approximately 3.7% of those were observed once. In total, the top ten clones hold 20% of the sample.

Taken from cysteine to phenylalanine, the CDR3 has 14 residues. CDR3 DNA is the only sequence kept; it has 42 bases, read in frame from the first base. CDR1 and CDR2 are read off the germline V gene as SGHRS and YFSETQ. Trimming at the junction amounts to 4 bases on V and 3 bases on J, and the germline ends lie 10 bases apart. The V gene is TRBV5-1 and the J gene is TRBJ2-2; a confident D gene designation cannot be given. This receptor was taken from a middle-aged woman in good health. The sequenced sample was CD8+ T cells from blood. The CDR3 sequence is CASSTAGYTGELFF. The DNA reads TGCGCCAGCAGCACCGCTGGCTACACCGGGGAGCTGTTTTTT.